Given below is one T cell receptor (beta chain) in context. Its antigen remains unidentified. Measured with immunoSEQ multiplex PCR; TCRdb has only the in-frame clones, and not every one. The sample gives some 54,000 clones, 89% of which show up once; just under 2% is in the top ten. The record originates from a study of T cell responses to AZD1222 COVID-19 vaccine. Findings of the study overall: Spike-specific TCR repertoires showed rising breadth and depth after two AZD1222 doses. Just a handful of AZD1222 recipients tested seropositive at baseline.

J gave up 4 bases and V 3 bases, and 5 bases lay outside the gene matches. This CDR3 is built from 14 residues. The germline gives CDR1 SQVTM, CDR2 ANQGSEA. The chain is built from TRBV29-1 and TRBJ2-3, with TRBD2 matching over 9 bases. This receptor was taken from an adult in good health. The specimen comprised peripheral blood, sampled on day 0 of AZD1222 vaccination. Written as DNA, the CDR3 is TGCAGCGTTGATAGCGGGAGCGGCGCAGATACGCAGTATTTT. This sequence encodes CSVDSGSGADTQYF.